Below, 17 T cell receptor beta chains from the same sample are listed, as sequenced in a study of cytomegalovirus exposure and HLA in healthy donors. The PCR made use of 60 Vbeta and 13 Jbeta primers. TCRdb keeps only in-frame clones here, not all; method: immunoSEQ multiplex PCR. The data show some 95,000 clones, about four fifths seen once. Sequencing input: PBMCs. The receptors were gathered from a man younger than 45 in good health and CMV-seronegative.

This sequence joins TRBV5-4 and TRBJ1-3; TRBD1 is a possible D gene (6 bases). The germline V gene encodes CDR1 SGHNT and CDR2 YYREEE (reference sequence). The CDR3 length is 14 residues. The V end lost 5 bases, the J end lost 0 bases, and 9 bases lay between the germline ends. Written as DNA, the CDR3 is TGTGCCAGCAGAGACAGGTCCTCTGGAAACACCATATATTTT. Translated: CASRDRSSGNTIYF. The full variable domain, completed using reference TRBV5-4 and TRBJ1-3, is ETGVTQSPTHLIKTRGQQVTLRCSSQSGHNTVSWYQQALGQGPQFIFQYYREEENGRGNFPPRFSGLQFPNYSSELNVNALELDDSALYLCASRDRSSGNTIYFGEGSWLTVV.

This clone was seen a few times. DNA for the CDR3: TGTGCCAGCAGCTTATATGGGACAGGGGGCTTCACCGGGGAGCTGTTTTTT. It translates to CASSLYGTGGFTGELFF. This chain connects TRBV7-8 to TRBJ2-2; 12 positions agree with TRBD1. The germline gives CDR1 SGHVS, CDR2 FQNEAQ. The CDR3 is 17 residues long. V was clipped by 2 bases and J by 4 bases; unmatched bases: 5. The whole variable domain, filled in from reference TRBV7-8 and TRBJ2-2, reads GAGVSQSPRYKVAKRGQDVALRCDPISGHVSLFWYQQALGQGPEFLTYFQNEAQLDKSGLPSDRFFAERPEGSVSTLKIQRTQQEDSAVYLCASSLYGTGGFTGELFFGEGSRLTVL.

This CDR3 reads CASSNTGTGGTGELFF. Written as DNA, the CDR3 is TGTGCCAGCAGCAATACCGGGACAGGGGGGACCGGGGAGCTGTTTTTT. This chain joins TRBV9 and TRBJ2-2, with 11 bases aligning to TRBD1. The CDR3 is 16 amino acids. With V trimmed by 4 bases and J by 5 bases, 7 bases remained unmatched. The germline V gene encodes CDR1 SGDLS and CDR2 YYNGEE.

This clone was seen a handful of times. The chain carries TRBV27 and TRBJ1-1; perhaps TRBD1 as D (6 bases). The germline V gene has CDR1 MNHEY and CDR2 SMNVEV (reference sequence). The CDR3 consists of 16 residues. Trimming left V 1 base short and J 1 base short, with 13 bases between. The CDR3 reads CASSLFGRGENTEAFF. The CDR3 coding sequence is TGTGCCAGCAGTTTATTCGGCAGGGGAGAGAACACTGAAGCTTTCTTT.

The chain links TRBV15 to TRBJ1-1; D unclear. The CDR3 covers 14 residues. From germline, CDR1 is LNHNV and CDR2 YYDKDF (reference sequence). Trimming left V 3 bases short and J 4 bases short, with 12 bases between. As DNA, the CDR3 is TGTGCCACCAGCAGGGGGAGGGTAACCACTGAAGCTTTCTTT. Amino acid sequence: CATSRGRVTTEAFF. Based on the CDR3 plus reference TRBV15 and TRBJ1-1, the full variable domain is DAMVIQNPRYQVTQFGKPVTLSCSQTLNHNVMYWYQQKSSQAPKLLFHYYDKDFNNEADTPDNFQSRRPNTSFCFLDIRSPGLGDTAMYLCATSRGRVTTEAFFGQGTRLTVV.

The rearrangement uses TRBV27 and TRBJ1-4; 9 bases are a match to TRBD1. Germline CDR1 and CDR2: MNHEY and SMNVEV (reference sequence). This CDR3 contains 15 residues. The trim removed 6 bases at V and 3 bases at J, leaving 5 bases unmatched. The CDR3 nucleotides are TGTGCCAGCAGCCCTAACAGGGGGCCTAATGAAAAACTGTTTTTT. This encodes CASSPNRGPNEKLFF.

This clone appeared once. The chain uses TRBV28 and TRBJ1-2; the D is unclear. CDR1 and CDR2 from the germline V gene are MDHEN and SYDVKM. The CDR3 loop spans 15 amino acids. Trimming left V 5 bases short and J 0 bases short, with 13 bases between. CDR3 in DNA: TGTGCCAGCAGTCCGCCAAGGCGGACTAACTATGGCTACACCTTC. It specifies CASSPPRRTNYGYTF.

The chain joins TRBV19 to TRBJ1-2; TRBD1 matches at 12 bases. With V trimmed by 3 bases and J by 8 bases, 7 bases remained unmatched. CDR1 and CDR2 from the germline V gene are LNHDA and SQIVND (reference sequence). The CDR3 loop spans 15 amino acids. The CDR3: CASSISGQGARGYTF. In nucleotides, the CDR3 is TGTGCCAGTAGTATCTCGGGACAGGGGGCGCGGGGCTACACCTTC.

This clone was seen more than once but under ten times. The J gene is TRBJ2-1, the V gene TRBV9, with TRBD2 identical over 7 bases. J was trimmed by 5 bases and V by 3 bases; bases with no gene match: 8. CDR1 is SGDLS, CDR2 YYNGEE, per germline. This CDR3 region has 15 residues. The CDR3 coding sequence is TGTGCCAGCAGCGCCAGCGGGGTGAACGACAATGAGCAGTTCTTC. Translation gives CASSASGVNDNEQFF.

This clone was detected a few times. This chain links TRBV7-9 with TRBJ1-4; 7 bases agree with TRBD1. The trim removed 5 bases at V and 3 bases at J, leaving 6 bases unmatched. Germline V gene lookup returns CDR1 SEHNR and CDR2 FQNEAQ (reference sequence). The CDR3 runs 15 residues. The CDR3 DNA is TGTGCCAGCAGCCCGGGGACAGTAGCTAATGAAAAACTGTTTTTT. This sequence encodes CASSPGTVANEKLFF.

The genes are TRBV15 and TRBJ2-7, with a possible D match to TRBD1 (5 bases). The V gene lost 0 bases and the J gene lost 2 bases, with 17 bases spanning the gap. This CDR3 has 17 residues. Germline V lookup: CDR1 LNHNV, CDR2 YYDKDF (reference sequence). CDR3 coding DNA: TGTGCCACCAGCAGAGATCCCAATCTACAGGTCGCCTACGAGCAGTACTTC. Protein product: CATSRDPNLQVAYEQYF.

The gene calls are TRBV18 and TRBJ2-4, with D perhaps matching TRBD1 (6 bases). The CDR3 length is 16 residues. CDR1 is KGHSH and CDR2 is LQKENI in the germline V gene. Trimming took off 2 bases at V and 0 bases at J, with 11 bases between the two ends. The CDR3 bases are TGTGCCAGCTCACCAAAGGACAGCCTAGCCAAAAACATTCAGTACTTC. It encodes CASSPKDSLAKNIQYF. The full variable domain, with the rest looked up from reference TRBV18 and TRBJ2-4, is NAGVMQNPRHLVRRRGQEARLRCSPMKGHSHVYWYRQLPEEGLKFMVYLQKENIIDESGMPKERFSAEFPKEGPSILRIQQVVRGDSAAYFCASSPKDSLAKNIQYFGAGTRLSVL.

The V and J genes are TRBV7-2 and TRBJ1-5; 9 nucleotides line up with TRBD1. Germline CDR1 SGHTA, CDR2 FQGNSA. V was clipped by 1 base and J by 5 bases; unmatched bases: 6. The CDR3 extends over 16 amino acids. As DNA, the CDR3 is TGTGCCAGCAGCTTAGGGGGACAGGGAGGCGATCAGCCCCAGCATTTT. Translating it yields CASSLGGQGGDQPQHF.

This chain uses TRBV5-1 with TRBJ2-7; 8 bases fit TRBD2. The length of the CDR3 is 16 residues. Trimming at V came to 0 bases and at J to 0 bases, leaving 5 bases not matched to a gene. The germline CDR1 and CDR2 sequences are SGHRS and YFSETQ. CDR3 nucleotide sequence: TGCGCCAGCAGCTTGGGGGGTAGCGGGGCCTCCTACGAGCAGTACTTC. Protein: CASSLGGSGASYEQYF. The whole variable domain, filled in from reference TRBV5-1 and TRBJ2-7, reads KAGVTQTPRYLIKTRGQQVTLSCSPISGHRSVSWYQQTPGQGLQFLFEYFSETQRNKGNFPGRFSGRQFSNSRSEMNVSTLELGDSALYLCASSLGGSGASYEQYFGPGTRLTVT.

V gene TRBV19 combines with J gene TRBJ2-7; D is perhaps TRBD1 (5 bases). Trimming removed 1 base from V and 3 bases from J, with 10 bases in between. The CDR3 sequence is 14 residues long. Germline V gene sequence: CDR1 LNHDA, CDR2 SQIVND (reference sequence). The CDR3 loop reads CASSIVAGFYEQYF. Written as DNA, the CDR3 is TGTGCCAGTAGTATAGTTGCAGGGTTCTACGAGCAGTACTTC. Full variable domain (rest looked up from reference TRBV19 and TRBJ2-7): DGGITQSPKYLFRKEGQNVTLSCEQNLNHDAMYWYRQDPGQGLRLIYYSQIVNDFQKGDIAEGYSVSREKKESFPLTVTSAQKNPTAFYLCASSIVAGFYEQYFGPGTRLTVT.

CDR3 residues: CASSLRGGAGYGYTF. The CDR3 nucleotides read TGTGCCAGCAGCTTACGGGGGGGCGCTGGCTATGGCTACACCTTC. The chain carries TRBV5-4 and TRBJ1-2; D may be TRBD1 (6 bases). The ends were cut back, 2 bases at V and 4 bases at J, with 15 bases in the middle. From germline, CDR1 is SGHNT and CDR2 YYREEE (reference sequence). This CDR3 region has 15 residues.

This clone was counted a few times. The rearrangement links TRBV11-3 to TRBJ2-7; TRBD1 might be the D (5 bases). Germline V lookup: CDR1 SGHNT, CDR2 YENEEA. V lost 1 base, J lost 4 bases, and 8 bases lay in between. CDR3 length: 13 amino acids. CDR3 sequence (DNA): TGTGCCAGCAGCTTAGCTAGGGGATACGAGCAGTACTTC. It specifies CASSLARGYEQYF.